This T cell receptor (beta chain) came from a study of shared clonotypes between healthy human individuals. Profiling relied on immunoSEQ multiplex PCR, and the TCRdb table lists in-frame clones only, not all of them. The table shows about 580,000 clones, with roughly 98% occurring only once. CD8 cells classed as naive were CD45RO-negative and positively selected for CCR7, excluding terminally differentiated effector memory CD45RA+ cells. This CDR3 spans 18 amino acids. The V gene lost 2 bases and the J gene lost 3 bases, with 20 bases spanning the gap. Looked up from germline, CDR1 is KGHSH and CDR2 is LQKENI.

This rearrangement joins TRBV18 to TRBJ1-5, with D uncertain. The TCR originated in a man in his thirties or forties in good health. Material: naive CD8+ T cells sorted from blood. The CDR3 sequence: CASSPDEVPIYDNQPQHF. In DNA, the CDR3 is TGTGCCAGCTCACCAGACGAGGTTCCGATTTACGACAATCAGCCCCAGCATTTT.